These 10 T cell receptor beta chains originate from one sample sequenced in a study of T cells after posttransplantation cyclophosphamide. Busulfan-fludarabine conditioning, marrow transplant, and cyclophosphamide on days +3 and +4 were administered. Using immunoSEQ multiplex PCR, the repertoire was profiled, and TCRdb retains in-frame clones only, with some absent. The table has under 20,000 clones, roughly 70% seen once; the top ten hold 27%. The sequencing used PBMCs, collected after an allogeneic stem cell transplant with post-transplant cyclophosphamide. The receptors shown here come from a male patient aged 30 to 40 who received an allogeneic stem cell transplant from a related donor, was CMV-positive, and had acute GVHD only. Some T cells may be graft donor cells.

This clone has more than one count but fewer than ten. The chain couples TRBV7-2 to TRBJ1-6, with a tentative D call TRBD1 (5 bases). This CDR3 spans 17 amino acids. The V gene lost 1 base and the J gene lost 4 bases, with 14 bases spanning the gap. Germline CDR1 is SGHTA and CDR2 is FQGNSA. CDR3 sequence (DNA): TGTGCCAGCAGCTTAGGGTCGGGGGGGAAGTATAATTCACCCCTCCACTTT. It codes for CASSLGSGGKYNSPLHF.

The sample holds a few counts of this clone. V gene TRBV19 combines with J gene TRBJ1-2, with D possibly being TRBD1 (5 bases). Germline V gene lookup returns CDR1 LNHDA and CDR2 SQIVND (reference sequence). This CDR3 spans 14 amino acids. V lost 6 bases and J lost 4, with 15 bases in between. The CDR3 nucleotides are TGTGCCAGTAGCCCTCAGGGCGAGAGCTATGGCTACACCTTC. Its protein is CASSPQGESYGYTF.

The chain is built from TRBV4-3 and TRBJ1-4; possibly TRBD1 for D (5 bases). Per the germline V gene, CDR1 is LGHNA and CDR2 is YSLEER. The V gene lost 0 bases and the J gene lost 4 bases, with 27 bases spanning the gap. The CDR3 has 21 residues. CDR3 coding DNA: TGCGCCAGCAGCCAAGATCTTGGGGGGAGGGGCCCGCGACTTAATAATGAAAAACTGTTTTTT. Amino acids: CASSQDLGGRGPRLNNEKLFF.

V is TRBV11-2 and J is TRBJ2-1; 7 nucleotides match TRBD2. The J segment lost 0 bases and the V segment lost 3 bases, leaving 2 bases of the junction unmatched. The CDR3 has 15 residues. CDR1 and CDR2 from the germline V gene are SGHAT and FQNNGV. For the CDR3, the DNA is TGTGCCAGCAGCTTCGGGGGGACCTCCTACAATGAGCAGTTCTTC. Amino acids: CASSFGGTSYNEQFF.

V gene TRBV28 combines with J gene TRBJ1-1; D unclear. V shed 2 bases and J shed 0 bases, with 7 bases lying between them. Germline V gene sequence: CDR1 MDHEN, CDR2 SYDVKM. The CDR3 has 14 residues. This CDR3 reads CASSLIGVNTEAFF. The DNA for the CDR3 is TGTGCCAGCAGTTTAATCGGGGTGAACACTGAAGCTTTCTTT.

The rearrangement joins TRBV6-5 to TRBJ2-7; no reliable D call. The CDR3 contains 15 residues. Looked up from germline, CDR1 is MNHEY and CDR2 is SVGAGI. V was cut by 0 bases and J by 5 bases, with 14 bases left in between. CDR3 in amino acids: CASSYSSVDFDEQYF. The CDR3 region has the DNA TGTGCCAGCAGTTACTCGTCGGTAGACTTCGACGAGCAGTACTTC.

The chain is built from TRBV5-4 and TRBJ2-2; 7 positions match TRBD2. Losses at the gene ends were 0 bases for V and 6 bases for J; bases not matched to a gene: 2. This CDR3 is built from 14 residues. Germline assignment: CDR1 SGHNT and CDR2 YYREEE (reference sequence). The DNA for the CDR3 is TGTGCCAGCAGCTTGGGGGCGGGGGCCGGGGAGCTGTTTTTT. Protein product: CASSLGAGAGELFF.

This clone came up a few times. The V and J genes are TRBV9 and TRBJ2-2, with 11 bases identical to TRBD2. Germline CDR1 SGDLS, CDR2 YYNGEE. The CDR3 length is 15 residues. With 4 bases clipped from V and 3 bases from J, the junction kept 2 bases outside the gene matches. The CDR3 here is CASSFSGGDTGELFF. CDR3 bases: TGTGCCAGCAGCTTTAGCGGGGGGGACACCGGGGAGCTGTTTTTT. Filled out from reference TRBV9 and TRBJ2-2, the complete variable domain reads DSGVTQTPKHLITATGQRVTLRCSPRSGDLSVYWYQQSLDQGLQFLIQYYNGEERAKGNILERFSAQQFPDLHSELNLSSLELGDSALYFCASSFSGGDTGELFFGEGSRLTVL.

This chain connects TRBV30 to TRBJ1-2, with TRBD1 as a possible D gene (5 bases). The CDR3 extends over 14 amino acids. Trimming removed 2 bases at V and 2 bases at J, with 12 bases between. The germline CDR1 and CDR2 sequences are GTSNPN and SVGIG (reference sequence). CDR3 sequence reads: CAWSRGGENYGYTF. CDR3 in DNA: TGTGCCTGGAGTCGGGGAGGGGAGAACTATGGCTACACCTTC.

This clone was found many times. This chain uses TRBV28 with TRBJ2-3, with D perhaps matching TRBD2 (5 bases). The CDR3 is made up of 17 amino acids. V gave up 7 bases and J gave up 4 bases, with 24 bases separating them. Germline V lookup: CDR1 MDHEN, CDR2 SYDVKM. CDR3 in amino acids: CASTPEEGLVLSDTQYF. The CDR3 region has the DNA TGTGCCAGCACCCCGGAAGAGGGTTTAGTTTTGTCAGATACGCAGTATTTT.